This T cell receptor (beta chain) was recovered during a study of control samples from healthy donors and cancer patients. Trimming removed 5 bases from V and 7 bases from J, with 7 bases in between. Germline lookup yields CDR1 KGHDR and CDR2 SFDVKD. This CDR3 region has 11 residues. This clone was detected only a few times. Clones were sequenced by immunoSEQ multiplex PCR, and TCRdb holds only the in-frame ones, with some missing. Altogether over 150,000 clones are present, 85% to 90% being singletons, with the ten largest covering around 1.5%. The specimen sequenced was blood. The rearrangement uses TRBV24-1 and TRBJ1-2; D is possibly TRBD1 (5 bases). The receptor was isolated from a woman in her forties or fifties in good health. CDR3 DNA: TGTGCCACCAGTGCAGGGAGTGGCTACACCTTC. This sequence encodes CATSAGSGYTF.